The 27 T cell receptor beta chains below come from one sample, sequenced in a study of shared clonotypes between healthy human individuals. Using immunoSEQ multiplex PCR, the repertoire was profiled, and TCRdb retains in-frame clones only, with some absent. The data show 2 million to 3 million clones, more than 80% seen once. The specimen sequenced was naive CD4+ T cells sorted from blood. The subset: CD45RA+ positively selected. Receptor source: a man aged 18-30 years in good health.

The genes are TRBV9 and TRBJ1-1, with D uncertain. CDR1 and CDR2 (germline): SGDLS, YYNGEE. V lost 2 bases and J lost 9, with 8 bases in between. The CDR3 is made up of 11 amino acids. CDR3 DNA sequence: TGTGCCAGCAGCGTGGGCCCCCAAGCTTTCTTT. Translating it yields CASSVGPQAFF.

J is TRBJ1-5 and V is TRBV9; D might be TRBD1 (5 bases). The V gene's germline CDR1 is SGDLS and CDR2 YYNGEE. V was pared by 1 base and J by 7 bases, with 15 bases between. This CDR3 comprises 15 residues. DNA for the CDR3: TGTGCCAGCAGCGTAAGGGACGACCTAGGGCAGCCCCAGCATTTT. The encoded protein is CASSVRDDLGQPQHF.

V is TRBV19 and J is TRBJ1-2; D remains unclear. Germline assignment: CDR1 LNHDA and CDR2 SQIVND (reference sequence). V was cut by 2 bases and J by 4 bases, with 11 bases left in between. The CDR3 length is 14 residues. Written as DNA, the CDR3 is TGTGCCAGTAGTATAACCGACGGATTCTATGGCTACACCTTC. Translation gives CASSITDGFYGYTF.

V is TRBV6-5 and J is TRBJ1-1, with 7 nucleotides matching TRBD1. Germline assignment: CDR1 MNHEY and CDR2 SVGAGI. V shed 6 bases and J 6 bases; nucleotides not matched to a gene: 7. The CDR3 contains 13 residues. The CDR3 DNA sequence: TGTGCCAGCAGCCCGACAGGGTATCCTGAAGCTTTCTTT. Its protein product is CASSPTGYPEAFF.

The J gene is TRBJ1-1, the V gene TRBV5-4; 7 bases agree with TRBD1. J lost 4 bases, V lost 3 bases, and 9 bases had no gene match. The germline V gene has CDR1 SGHNT and CDR2 YYREEE (reference sequence). This CDR3 region has 15 residues. CDR3 sequence: CASSSGGTIGTEAFF. DNA of the CDR3: TGTGCCAGCAGCTCAGGGGGGACGATAGGCACTGAAGCTTTCTTT.

The chain employs TRBV6-1 and TRBJ1-2; D is unresolved. V lost 1 base, J lost 3 bases, and 6 bases lay in between. This CDR3 spans 13 amino acids. Germline V gene data show CDR1 as MNHNS and CDR2 as SASEGT. This CDR3 is CASSEDTYYGYTF. CDR3 DNA: TGTGCCAGCAGTGAAGATACTTACTATGGCTACACCTTC.

The chain employs TRBV2 and TRBJ2-5; D possibly corresponds to TRBD2 (5 bases). The length of the CDR3 is 15 residues. Trimming pared 7 bases from V and 2 bases from J, leaving 17 bases between. Per the germline V gene, CDR1 is SNHLY and CDR2 is FYNNEI. The CDR3 here is CASTPRQRWQETQYF. In nucleotides, the CDR3 is TGTGCCAGCACCCCTAGGCAGCGGTGGCAAGAGACCCAGTACTTC.

The V call is TRBV7-2, the J call TRBJ1-2; D is uncertain. This CDR3 spans 13 amino acids. V was cut by 4 bases and J by 8 bases, with 14 bases left in between. CDR1 and CDR2 from the germline V gene are SGHTA and FQGNSA. Written as DNA, the CDR3 is TGTGCCAGCAGCTGGGGTCAAATCTCGGGCTACACCTTC. Residues: CASSWGQISGYTF.

V gene TRBV7-2 combines with J gene TRBJ2-2; D is possibly TRBD2 (6 bases). CDR1 and CDR2 from the germline V gene are SGHTA and FQGNSA. The CDR3 is 15 amino acids. V shed 0 bases and J shed 7 bases, with 12 bases lying between them. The CDR3 protein is CASSLALAFDGELFF. Written as DNA, the CDR3 is TGTGCCAGCAGCTTAGCCCTAGCGTTCGACGGGGAGCTGTTTTTT.

CDR3 region: CASSLNVPGTDTQYF. CDR3 DNA: TGTGCCAGCAGTTTAAACGTCCCTGGCACAGATACGCAGTATTTT. V and J are TRBV28 and TRBJ2-3; D ambiguous. With 2 bases removed from V and 1 base from J, the gap between germline ends came to 10 bases. CDR3 length: 15 amino acids. The V gene's germline CDR1 is MDHEN and CDR2 SYDVKM.

The gene calls are TRBV6-5 and TRBJ2-5; TRBD1 agrees at 8 bases. From germline, CDR1 is MNHEY and CDR2 SVGAGI. The CDR3 is 14 residues long. After removal of 8 bases from V and 2 bases from J, the junction contained 7 bases not matched to a gene. The CDR3 nucleotides read TGTGCCAGCCAGGGGGCTCCACCTCAAGAGACCCAGTACTTC. Amino acid sequence: CASQGAPPQETQYF.

V usage is TRBV4-1 and J usage is TRBJ1-1; the D is unclear. Trimming pared 4 bases from V and 1 base from J, leaving 10 bases between. Germline V gives CDR1 MGHRA, CDR2 YSYEKL. CDR3 length equals 14 residues. For the CDR3, the DNA is TGCGCCAGCAGCCTCCTTAGTGGGAACACTGAAGCTTTCTTT. It encodes CASSLLSGNTEAFF.

V usage is TRBV2 and J usage is TRBJ2-7; TRBD2 matches at 8 bases. The V segment lost 1 base and the J segment 2 bases; nucleotides outside the gene matches: 7. This CDR3 comprises 16 residues. In germline, CDR1 is SNHLY, CDR2 FYNNEI. CDR3 nucleotide sequence: TGTGCCAGCAGTGAAGTGGGTAGCGGGATTCCCTACGAGCAGTACTTC. Translating gives CASSEVGSGIPYEQYF.

This clone was recorded only once. V is TRBV7-8 and J is TRBJ2-2; D gene unclear. Germline CDR1 is SGHVS and CDR2 is FQNEAQ. Trimming took off 3 bases at V and 0 bases at J, with 5 bases between the two ends. This CDR3 region has 14 residues. This CDR3 is CASSFPTNTGELFF. The CDR3 DNA sequence: TGTGCCAGCAGCTTCCCAACGAACACCGGGGAGCTGTTTTTT.

This chain uses TRBV6-4 with TRBJ1-4, with TRBD1 matching 7 bases. CDR1 is MRHNA, CDR2 SNTAGT, per germline. The CDR3 sequence is 13 residues long. V lost 8 bases to trimming and J lost 7 bases; unmatched junction nucleotides: 7. The CDR3 region is CASGRDSREKLFF. DNA of the CDR3: TGTGCCAGCGGCCGGGACAGTCGTGAAAAACTGTTTTTT.

The count of this clone is one. The chain uses TRBV5-4 and TRBJ2-3; D call uncertain. This CDR3 is built from 14 residues. The V end lost 0 bases, the J end lost 6 bases, and 11 bases lay between the germline ends. CDR1 SGHNT and CDR2 YYREEE come from the germline V gene (reference sequence). DNA for the CDR3: TGTGCCAGCAGCTTGGACAGACGTTCGGATACGCAGTATTTT. This encodes CASSLDRRSDTQYF.

The rearrangement uses TRBV19 and TRBJ1-1; 10 nucleotides line up with TRBD1. Germline V lookup: CDR1 LNHDA, CDR2 SQIVND (reference sequence). The CDR3 has 15 residues. With V trimmed by 6 bases and J by 0 bases, 4 bases remained unmatched. The CDR3 region is CASRGQGNMNTEAFF. CDR3 sequence (DNA): TGTGCCAGTAGGGGACAGGGGAATATGAACACTGAAGCTTTCTTT.

CDR3: CASSLGTGVIDTQYF. CDR3 nucleotide sequence: TGTGCCAGCAGCCTCGGGACAGGGGTAATAGATACGCAGTATTTT. The gene calls are TRBV7-9 and TRBJ2-3; 10 nucleotides match TRBD1. Germline CDR1 is SEHNR and CDR2 is FQNEAQ (reference sequence). The trim removed 5 bases at V and 5 bases at J, leaving 7 bases unmatched. The CDR3 spans 15 residues.

The V call is TRBV27, the J call TRBJ2-3; tentatively, D is TRBD1 (5 bases). Germline CDR1 reads MNHEY; CDR2 reads SMNVEV (reference sequence). There are 13 residues in the CDR3. Deletions cut 0 bases from V and 15 bases from J, with 16 bases between. CDR3 in DNA: TGTGCCAGCAGTTTATCGTCGGCAGGGCAGAGTTATTTT. This translates into CASSLSSAGQSYF.

The V gene is TRBV7-2, the J gene TRBJ1-2; D is unresolved. Germline CDR1 and CDR2: SGHTA and FQGNSA. The CDR3 consists of 14 residues. Trimming removed 1 base from V and 2 bases from J, with 8 bases in between. CDR3 in amino acids: CASSLGQWNYGYTF. The CDR3 coding sequence is TGTGCCAGCAGCTTAGGGCAATGGAACTATGGCTACACCTTC.

The rearrangement joins TRBV7-9 to TRBJ2-3; TRBD2 matches 13 bases. CDR3 length: 16 residues. Germline lookup yields CDR1 SEHNR and CDR2 FQNEAQ (reference sequence). V was clipped by 2 bases and J by 3 bases; unmatched bases: 2. The CDR3 loop reads CASSLMGLAGTDTQYF. DNA for the CDR3: TGTGCCAGCAGCTTAATGGGACTAGCGGGGACAGATACGCAGTATTTT.

This sequence joins TRBV4-1 and TRBJ1-5; D may be TRBD1 (6 bases). In germline, CDR1 is MGHRA, CDR2 YSYEKL. V was pared by 4 bases and J by 3 bases, with 16 bases between. The CDR3 has 16 amino acids. CDR3 in amino acids: CASSPGPGDNNQPQHF. The CDR3 DNA follows: TGCGCCAGCAGCCCAGGCCCCGGGGACAACAATCAGCCCCAGCATTTT.

The chain recombines TRBV19 with TRBJ2-3; 8 bases agree with TRBD1. CDR1 and CDR2 (germline): LNHDA, SQIVND (reference sequence). V gave up 5 bases and J gave up 5 bases; unmatched junction bases: 12. This CDR3 is 16 amino acids long. This CDR3 is CASSPRWQGAVDTQYF. The CDR3 nucleotides read TGTGCCAGTAGTCCCCGTTGGCAGGGGGCTGTAGATACGCAGTATTTT.

V and J are TRBV5-4 and TRBJ2-3; no reliable D call. Per the germline V gene, CDR1 is SGHNT and CDR2 is YYREEE (reference sequence). The CDR3 spans 15 residues. Trimming pared 4 bases from V and 7 bases from J, leaving 19 bases between. In DNA, the CDR3 is TGTGCCAGCAGCAACAAATCTAGTTCTTTGAATACGCAGTATTTT. Encoded protein: CASSNKSSSLNTQYF.

The chain combines TRBV23-1 with TRBJ2-3; D uncertain. TRBV23-1 is flagged as an ORF with uncertain function. CDR3 size: 13 residues. Between the trimmed V and J ends, which lost 7 bases and 0 bases, there was a span of 8 bases. DNA of the CDR3: TGCGCCAGCATCCTCTCCAGCACAGATACGCAGTATTTT. This translates into CASILSSTDTQYF.

The V and J genes are TRBV30 and TRBJ2-7; D is undetermined. This CDR3 has 12 residues. V lost 4 bases to trimming and J lost 4 bases, with 11 bases between them. CDR1 and CDR2 (germline): GTSNPN, SVGIG (reference sequence). DNA of the CDR3: TGTGCCTGGACCGGGTCCCCTTACGAGCAGTACTTC. Translated: CAWTGSPYEQYF.

The CDR3 nucleotides are TGTGCCAGCAGCTTAGCATCTCCCGGGGGCGGGGCAGATACGCAGTATTTT. Its translation: CASSLASPGGGADTQYF. V and J are TRBV11-3 and TRBJ2-3; D is tentatively TRBD1 or TRBD2 (6 bases each). Germline V gives CDR1 SGHNT, CDR2 YENEEA. The CDR3 is 17 amino acids. The ends were cut back, 1 base at V and 4 bases at J, with 18 bases in the middle.